This T cell receptor (beta chain) stems from a study of STAT5B mutations in CD4+ large granular lymphocyte leukemia. Only in-frame clones appear in the TCRdb table, and some are missing; sequencing was by immunoSEQ multiplex PCR. The data contain some 30,000 clones, around 74% of them singletons. The germline V gene has CDR1 SQVTM and CDR2 ANQGSEA. The ends were cut back, 4 bases at V and 2 bases at J, with 10 bases in the middle. This CDR3 comprises 13 residues. The chain uses TRBV29-1 and TRBJ2-3; tentative D call: TRBD2 (6 bases). The clonotype originates from a human donor in good health. The sequenced sample consisted of CD4+ T cells from blood buffy coats. The CDR3 nucleotides read TGCAGCGTTGGGGGGGAGTCCACAGATACGCAGTATTTT. Amino acids: CSVGGESTDTQYF.